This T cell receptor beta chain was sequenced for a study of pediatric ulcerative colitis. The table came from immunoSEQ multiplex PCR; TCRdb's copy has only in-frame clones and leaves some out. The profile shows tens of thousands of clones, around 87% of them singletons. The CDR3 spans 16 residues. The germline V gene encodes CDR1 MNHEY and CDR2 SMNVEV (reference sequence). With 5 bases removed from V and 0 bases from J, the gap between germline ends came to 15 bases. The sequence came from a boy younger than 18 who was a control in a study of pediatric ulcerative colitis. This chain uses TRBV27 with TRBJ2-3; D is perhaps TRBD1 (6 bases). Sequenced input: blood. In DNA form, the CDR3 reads TGTGCCAGCAGTCTCTGGACAGCGACTAGCACAGATACGCAGTATTTT. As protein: CASSLWTATSTDTQYF.